This TCR beta chain originates from a study of blood T cell repertoires in COVID-19. For the study at large: There were acute and convalescent COVID-19 samples, and they came from the United States, Italy and Spain. PBMCs, B-cell-depleted T cells, or T cells were the source of the cDNA or gDNA that made up the material.

Per the germline V gene, CDR1 is MDHEN and CDR2 is SYDVKM. The CDR3 is 14 amino acids. V lost 11 bases and J lost 1; bases outside the gene matches: 9. The authors' processing: Estimates of nucleated cell counts were drawn from the amplification of reference gene primers. Sequencing used immunoSEQ multiplex PCR; TCRdb keeps in-frame clones, though not all of them. V, J and clone size are taken as reported in that table, and D and trimming were inferred from the DNA itself. The sample has a few hundred thousand clones, around 80% seen once; the top ten hold roughly 13%. Sequences were obtained from peripheral blood. The chain combines TRBV28 with TRBJ1-2; 8 bases align to TRBD1. This receptor was identified in a human donor in a cohort sampled during active COVID-19. CDR3 sequence reads: CAHRDRSFNYGYTF. CDR3 in DNA: TGTGCCCACCGGGACAGGTCTTTTAACTATGGCTACACCTTC.